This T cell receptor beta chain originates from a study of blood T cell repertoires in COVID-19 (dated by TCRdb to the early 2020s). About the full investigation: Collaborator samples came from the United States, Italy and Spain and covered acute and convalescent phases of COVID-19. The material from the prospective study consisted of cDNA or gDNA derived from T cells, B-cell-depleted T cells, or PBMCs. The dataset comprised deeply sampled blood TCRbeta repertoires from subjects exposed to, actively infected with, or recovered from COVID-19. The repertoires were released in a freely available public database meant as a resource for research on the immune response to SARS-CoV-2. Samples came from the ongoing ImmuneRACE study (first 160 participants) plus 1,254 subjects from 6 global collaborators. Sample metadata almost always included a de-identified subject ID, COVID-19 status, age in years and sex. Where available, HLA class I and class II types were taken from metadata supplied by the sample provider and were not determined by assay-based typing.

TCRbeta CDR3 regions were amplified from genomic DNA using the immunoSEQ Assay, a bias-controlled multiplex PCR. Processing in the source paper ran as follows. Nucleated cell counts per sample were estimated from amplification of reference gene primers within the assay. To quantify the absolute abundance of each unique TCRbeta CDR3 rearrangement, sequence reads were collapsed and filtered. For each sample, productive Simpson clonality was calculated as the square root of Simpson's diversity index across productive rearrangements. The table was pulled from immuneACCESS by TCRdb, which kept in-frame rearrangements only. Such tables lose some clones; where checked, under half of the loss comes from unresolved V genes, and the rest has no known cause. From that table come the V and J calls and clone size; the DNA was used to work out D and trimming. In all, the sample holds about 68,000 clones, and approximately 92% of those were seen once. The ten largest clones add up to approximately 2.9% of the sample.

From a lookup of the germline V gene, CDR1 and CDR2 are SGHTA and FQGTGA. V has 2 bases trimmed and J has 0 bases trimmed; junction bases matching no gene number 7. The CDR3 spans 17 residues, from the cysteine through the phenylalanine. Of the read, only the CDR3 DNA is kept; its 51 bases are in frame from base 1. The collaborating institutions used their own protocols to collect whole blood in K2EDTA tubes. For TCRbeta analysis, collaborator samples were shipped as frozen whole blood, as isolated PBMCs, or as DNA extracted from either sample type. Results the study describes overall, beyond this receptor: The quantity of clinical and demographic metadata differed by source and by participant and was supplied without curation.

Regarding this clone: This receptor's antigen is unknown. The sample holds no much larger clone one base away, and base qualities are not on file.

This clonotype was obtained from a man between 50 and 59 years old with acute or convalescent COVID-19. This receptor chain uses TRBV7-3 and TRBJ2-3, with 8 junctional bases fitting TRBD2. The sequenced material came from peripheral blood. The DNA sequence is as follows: TGTGCCAGCAGCTTACGGGGCGCTAGCGGGAGCACAGATACGCAGTATTTT. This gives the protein CASSLRGASGSTDTQYF.